A single sample gave rise to the 32 T cell receptor beta chains below, sequenced in a study of cytomegalovirus exposure and HLA in healthy donors. The PCR made use of 60 Vbeta and 13 Jbeta primers. TCRdb's table, derived via immunoSEQ multiplex PCR, lists solely in-frame clones and lacks some. This repertoire includes under 150,000 clones. Sequencing was performed on PBMCs. The receptors come from a woman aged 60-75 years in good health and CMV-seronegative.

The J gene is TRBJ2-1, the V gene TRBV7-9, with D possibly being TRBD1 (6 bases). With 1 base removed from V and 7 bases from J, the gap between germline ends came to 14 bases. Germline V gene data show CDR1 as SEHNR and CDR2 as FQNEAQ (reference sequence). The CDR3 totals 15 residues. CDR3 DNA sequence: TGTGCCAGCAGCTTAGTTCAGGGGTCAGGGAATGAGCAGTTCTTC. Protein: CASSLVQGSGNEQFF.

The chain employs TRBV10-3 and TRBJ1-5; D is possibly TRBD1 (5 bases). This CDR3 spans 12 amino acids. The germline V gene has CDR1 ENHRY and CDR2 SYGVKD. V dropped 11 bases and J dropped 7 bases, with 15 bases sitting between them. Written as DNA, the CDR3 is TGTGCCGCCCGTGGGGCGGGACAGCCCCAGCATTTT. This translates into CAARGAGQPQHF.

V usage is TRBV6-4 and J usage is TRBJ2-6, with D unclear. Germline CDR1 and CDR2: MRHNA and SNTAGT. This CDR3 is 14 amino acids long. Trimming took 6 bases from V and 1 from J, leaving 7 bases between them. The CDR3 DNA is TGTGCCAGCAGACAGCAGTCTGGGGCCAACGTCCTGACTTTC. Protein: CASRQQSGANVLTF.

As regards this clone: At one of its ends the junction is not consistent with the germline gene, which may arise from a read error. The chain links TRBV7-7 to TRBJ2-7; maybe TRBD2 (6 bases). The CDR3 runs 14 residues. Germline-derived CDR1 and CDR2 are SSHAT and FNYEAQ (reference sequence). Here the CDR3 reads CASSPGTSTHEQYF. The CDR3 nucleotides read TGTGCTAGCAGCCCCGGGACTTCAACCCACGAGCAGTACTTC. Full variable domain (outside the CDR3, taken from reference TRBV7-7 and TRBJ2-7): GAGVSQSPRYKVTKRGQDVTLRCDPISSHATLYWYQQALGQGPEFLTYFNYEAQPDKSGLPSDRFSAERPEGSISTLTIQRTEQRDSAMYRCASSPGTSTHEQYFGPGTRLTVT.

The V call is TRBV9, the J call TRBJ1-2; 9 bases are a match to TRBD1. After removal of 0 bases from V and 4 bases from J, the junction contained 4 bases not matched to a gene. CDR3 length equals 15 residues. Germline V gives CDR1 SGDLS, CDR2 YYNGEE. CDR3 region: CASSVVGQGSYGYTF. The DNA of the CDR3 is TGTGCCAGCAGCGTAGTCGGACAGGGGTCCTATGGCTACACCTTC.

This rearrangement joins TRBV19 to TRBJ2-1; D gene unclear. The CDR3 contains 13 residues. The ends were cut back, 3 bases at V and 6 bases at J, with 9 bases in the middle. CDR1 LNHDA and CDR2 SQIVND come from the germline V gene (reference sequence). This CDR3 is CASSIQFTNEQFF. CDR3 DNA: TGTGCCAGTAGTATCCAGTTTACCAATGAGCAGTTCTTC.

The V and J genes are TRBV6-5 and TRBJ1-6; D is possibly TRBD1 (5 bases). Germline V gene sequence: CDR1 MNHEY, CDR2 SVGAGI. Deletions cut 2 bases from V and 5 bases from J, with 7 bases between. This CDR3 is built from 14 residues. The CDR3: CASSYGGNNSPLHF. DNA for the CDR3: TGTGCCAGCAGTTACGGGGGGAATAATTCACCCCTCCACTTT.

The chain is built from TRBV19 and TRBJ1-2; 10 bases agree with TRBD1. Germline values: CDR1 LNHDA, CDR2 SQIVND (reference sequence). V lost 3 bases, J lost 6 bases, and 7 bases stayed unmatched. This CDR3 is built from 15 residues. The CDR3 spells CASSMTGQGYDGYTF. The CDR3 DNA sequence: TGTGCCAGTAGTATGACGGGACAGGGGTACGATGGCTACACCTTC.

The chain links TRBV10-3 to TRBJ1-4; no clear D gene. Germline values: CDR1 ENHRY, CDR2 SYGVKD. This CDR3 is 13 amino acids long. Trimming left V 2 bases short and J 6 bases short, with 7 bases between. In DNA, the CDR3 is TGTGCCATCAGTGAGGTTCGGGATGAAAAACTGTTTTTT. Its translation is CAISEVRDEKLFF.

The chain employs TRBV27 and TRBJ1-6; D remains unclear. Looked up from germline, CDR1 is MNHEY and CDR2 is SMNVEV (reference sequence). This CDR3 comprises 14 residues. V lost 6 bases, J lost 0 bases, and 6 bases lay in between. The CDR3 loop is CASRSNSYNSPLHF. The DNA of the CDR3 is TGTGCCAGCAGATCTAACTCCTATAATTCACCCCTCCACTTT.

The rearrangement links TRBV11-2 to TRBJ2-6, with 7 bases that match TRBD2. This CDR3 has 15 residues. V trimming: 4 bases; J trimming: 2 bases; junction bases outside the gene matches: 2. Germline V gene lookup returns CDR1 SGHAT and CDR2 FQNNGV. This CDR3 reads CASSSTSAGANVLTF. In nucleotides, the CDR3 is TGTGCCAGCAGCTCAACTAGCGCTGGGGCCAACGTCCTGACTTTC.

This chain uses TRBV5-5 with TRBJ1-6; 7 nucleotides match TRBD1. CDR1 is SGHKS and CDR2 is YYEKEE in the germline V gene (reference sequence). After removal of 3 bases from V and 8 bases from J, the junction contained 8 bases not matched to a gene. This CDR3 is 15 amino acids long. The CDR3 is CASSSPNRGDSPLHF. The CDR3, as DNA: TGTGCCAGCAGCTCCCCAAACAGGGGTGATTCACCCCTCCACTTT. Combining the CDR3 with reference TRBV5-5 and TRBJ1-6 gives the whole variable domain DAGVTQSPTHLIKTRGQQVTLRCSPISGHKSVSWYQQVLGQGPQFIFQYYEKEERGRGNFPDRFSARQFPNYSSELNVNALLLGDSALYLCASSSPNRGDSPLHFGNGTRLTVT.

CDR3: CASSQDPSEQYF. As DNA, the CDR3 is TGCGCCAGCAGCCAAGATCCGAGCGAGCAGTACTTC. This chain links TRBV4-1 with TRBJ2-7; D not resolved. Trimming took 0 bases from V and 6 from J, leaving 6 bases between them. This CDR3 is built from 12 residues. Germline values: CDR1 MGHRA, CDR2 YSYEKL.

V gene TRBV7-3 combines with J gene TRBJ2-3; D possibly corresponds to TRBD2 (6 bases). Germline lookup yields CDR1 SGHTA and CDR2 FQGTGA. Trimming removed 2 bases from V and 1 base from J, with 7 bases in between. This CDR3 spans 14 amino acids. The CDR3 reads CASSLASGTDTQYF. DNA of the CDR3: TGTGCCAGCAGCTTAGCTAGCGGCACAGATACGCAGTATTTT.

The chain uses TRBV6-6 and TRBJ2-7, with D possibly matching TRBD2 (7 bases). The CDR3 contains 13 residues. Trimming took 8 bases from V and 1 from J, leaving 12 bases between them. The germline CDR1 and CDR2 sequences are MNHNY and SVGAGI (reference sequence). The CDR3 protein is CASEGDYSYEQYF. The CDR3 nucleotides are TGTGCCAGCGAGGGGGACTATTCCTACGAGCAGTACTTC.

The chain carries TRBV2 and TRBJ1-5; 7 bases agree with TRBD1. Unmatched junction bases numbered 2, after V lost 1 base and J lost 5 bases. The CDR3 extends over 14 amino acids. The germline V gene encodes CDR1 SNHLY and CDR2 FYNNEI. The CDR3 spells CASSEVTGDQPQHF. In nucleotides, the CDR3 is TGTGCCAGCAGTGAAGTTACAGGGGATCAGCCCCAGCATTTT. The full variable domain, in which reference TRBV2 and TRBJ1-5 provide the parts outside the CDR3, is EPEVTQTPSHQVTQMGQEVILRCVPISNHLYFYWYRQILGQKVEFLVSFYNNEISEKSEIFDDQFSVERPDGSNFTLKIRSTKLEDSAMYFCASSEVTGDQPQHFGDGTRLSIL.

CDR3 sequence reads: CASSLEEWDEQYF. In nucleotides, the CDR3 is TGCGCCAGCAGCTTGGAGGAGTGGGACGAGCAGTACTTC. The chain recombines TRBV5-1 with TRBJ2-7; D gene ambiguous. V dropped 0 bases and J dropped 5 bases, with 9 bases sitting between them. In germline, CDR1 is SGHRS, CDR2 YFSETQ. The CDR3 totals 13 residues. The full variable domain, in which reference TRBV5-1 and TRBJ2-7 provide the parts outside the CDR3, is KAGVTQTPRYLIKTRGQQVTLSCSPISGHRSVSWYQQTPGQGLQFLFEYFSETQRNKGNFPGRFSGRQFSNSRSEMNVSTLELGDSALYLCASSLEEWDEQYFGPGTRLTVT.

As concerns this clone: An end of the junction differs from the germline gene, which may be a read error. The rearrangement links TRBV14 to TRBJ2-1; no clear D gene. This CDR3 has 13 residues. The V gene's germline CDR1 is SGHDN and CDR2 FVKESK. DNA of the CDR3: TGTGCCAGCAGCCAACTTATCTACGATGAGCAGTTCTTC. Residues: CASSQLIYDEQFF.

V usage is TRBV2 and J usage is TRBJ2-3; D may be TRBD2 (5 bases). V was trimmed by 7 bases and J by 2 bases, leaving 16 bases between them. CDR1 and CDR2 from the germline V gene are SNHLY and FYNNEI. The CDR3 totals 15 residues. The CDR3 bases are TGTGCCAGCAAAAAGCGGCTTCTGTCCACAGATACGCAGTATTTT. Its protein product is CASKKRLLSTDTQYF.

The chain carries TRBV7-9 and TRBJ1-2; D is perhaps TRBD1 (5 bases). Germline lookup yields CDR1 SEHNR and CDR2 FQNEAQ (reference sequence). CDR3 length equals 11 residues. V shed 5 bases and J shed 6 bases, with 7 bases lying between them. The CDR3 spells CASSPGDGYTF. CDR3 DNA: TGTGCCAGCAGCCCGGGGGATGGCTACACCTTC.

This rearrangement joins TRBV7-3 to TRBJ1-1; TRBD1 aligns across 8 bases. The germline gives CDR1 SGHTA, CDR2 FQGTGA. The CDR3 contains 13 residues. J was trimmed by 7 bases and V by 1 base; bases with no gene match: 2. The CDR3 sequence is CASSLIGQGEAFF. The CDR3 DNA is TGTGCCAGCAGCTTAATCGGACAGGGTGAAGCTTTCTTT.

The V gene is TRBV29-1, the J gene TRBJ2-5, with a tentative D call TRBD1 (6 bases). Germline V gene lookup returns CDR1 SQVTM and CDR2 ANQGSEA. The ends were cut back, 0 bases at V and 4 bases at J, with 18 bases in the middle. CDR3 length equals 16 residues. The CDR3 nucleotides read TGCAGCGTTGAAGATCATTGGGACACCGAGAGAGAGACCCAGTACTTC. It specifies CSVEDHWDTERETQYF.

The CDR3 coding sequence is TGTGCCACCAGCAGAGGTCGGGCGGAGGGGAATCAGCCCCAGCATTTT. Translated, it gives CATSRGRAEGNQPQHF. The V and J genes are TRBV15 and TRBJ1-5, with D perhaps matching TRBD1 (5 bases). The CDR3 totals 16 residues. Trimming left V 1 base short and J 4 bases short, with 14 bases between. Germline V gives CDR1 LNHNV, CDR2 YYDKDF (reference sequence).

The chain recombines TRBV6-4 with TRBJ2-1; D might be TRBD2 (5 bases). V gave up 3 bases and J gave up 9 bases, with 18 bases separating them. This CDR3 spans 15 amino acids. Germline values: CDR1 MRHNA, CDR2 SNTAGT. The CDR3 nucleotides read TGTGCCAGCAGTGAGGATGGTGCGTCCGAGGGTGAGCAGTTCTTC. This sequence encodes CASSEDGASEGEQFF.

The chain combines TRBV9 with TRBJ2-7; 8 nucleotides agree with TRBD1. Germline CDR1 SGDLS, CDR2 YYNGEE. The CDR3 consists of 14 residues. The V segment lost 3 bases and the J segment 2 bases; nucleotides outside the gene matches: 4. CDR3 in amino acids: CASSATGGPYEQYF. The CDR3 bases are TGTGCCAGCAGCGCAACAGGGGGGCCCTACGAGCAGTACTTC. The full variable domain, its missing parts supplied by reference TRBV9 and TRBJ2-7, is DSGVTQTPKHLITATGQRVTLRCSPRSGDLSVYWYQQSLDQGLQFLIQYYNGEERAKGNILERFSAQQFPDLHSELNLSSLELGDSALYFCASSATGGPYEQYFGPGTRLTVT.

The genes are TRBV28 and TRBJ2-5; TRBD1 matches at 7 bases. V gave up 7 bases and J gave up 2 bases; unmatched junction bases: 10. Germline V gene data show CDR1 as MDHEN and CDR2 as SYDVKM. This CDR3 is built from 15 residues. CDR3 sequence: CASTRETGRQETQYF. In nucleotides, the CDR3 is TGTGCCAGCACTAGGGAGACAGGGAGACAAGAGACCCAGTACTTC.

The CDR3 region is CASTSRTGPYEQYF. The CDR3 coding sequence is TGTGCCAGCACGTCGCGGACAGGCCCCTACGAGCAGTACTTC. The chain uses TRBV2 and TRBJ2-7; 7 bases align to TRBD1. After removal of 7 bases from V and 2 bases from J, the junction contained 8 bases not matched to a gene. Germline CDR1 is SNHLY and CDR2 is FYNNEI. The CDR3 sequence is 14 residues long.

This chain uses TRBV6-4 with TRBJ2-2, with TRBD2 matching 12 bases. The ends lost 5 bases at V and 4 bases at J; junction bases unmatched: 5. The CDR3 runs 16 residues. Germline V lookup: CDR1 MRHNA, CDR2 SNTAGT. CDR3 in amino acids: CASSLTSGRGTGELFF. CDR3 nucleotides: TGTGCCAGCAGTTTGACTAGCGGGAGAGGCACCGGGGAGCTGTTTTTT.

This chain joins TRBV2 and TRBJ2-5, with D possibly being TRBD2 (6 bases). V was clipped by 4 bases and J by 1 base, with 13 bases between them. Germline-derived CDR1 and CDR2 are SNHLY and FYNNEI. This CDR3 is built from 15 residues. The CDR3 nucleotides read TGTGCCAGCAGTGTTGCTAGCGTATTCCAAGAGACCCAGTACTTC. This sequence encodes CASSVASVFQETQYF.

This chain links TRBV5-6 with TRBJ2-2; 8 bases match TRBD1. Trimming cost V 2 bases and J 5 bases; bases outside gene matches: 8. Germline V gives CDR1 SGHDT, CDR2 YYEEEE. The CDR3 sequence is 16 residues long. The CDR3 loop is CASSLTGGVETGELFF. CDR3 nucleotides: TGTGCCAGCAGCTTAACAGGGGGAGTAGAGACCGGGGAGCTGTTTTTT.

The chain recombines TRBV30 with TRBJ2-5; TRBD2 matches 9 bases. With the DNA end fitting TRBJ2-7 better, the J assignment may be wrong. This CDR3 spans 14 amino acids. The germline gives CDR1 GTSNPN, CDR2 SVGIG (reference sequence). The CDR3 here is CAWSQTSGPYEQYF. For the CDR3, the DNA is TGTGCCTGGAGTCAAACTAGCGGGCCCTACGAGCAGTACTTC.

The CDR3 bases are TGTGCCAGCAGCCCCCGCCCCTTCAGCGGGAGTTTCGATGAGCAGTTCTTC. Translation: CASSPRPFSGSFDEQFF. This chain joins TRBV9 and TRBJ2-1; TRBD2 matches at 8 bases. V shed 4 bases and J 8 bases; nucleotides not matched to a gene: 17. This CDR3 contains 17 residues. Germline values: CDR1 SGDLS, CDR2 YYNGEE.